This T cell receptor (beta chain) originates from a study of T cells in Graves' hyperthyroidism and ophthalmopathy. These patients, aged 18 to 65, had recently diagnosed hyperthyroidism lasting under 2 months. It was at first hyperthyroidism diagnosis, before any ophthalmopathy symptoms, that the blood sample was taken. After removal of 1 base from V and 2 bases from J, the junction contained 4 bases not matched to a gene. Germline loops: CDR1 SGHAT, CDR2 FQNNGV. This CDR3 is 15 amino acids long. Overall study findings and caveats: Most expanded thyroid clonotypes above 0.001 recurred in blood.

This clonotype was found many times. No antigen is known for it. RNA transcripts were the template for amplifying TCR beta CDR3 regions. The TCR CDR3 was amplified in a first-round RT-PCR using the HTBI primer set. TCRdb passed the multiplex PCR reads through MiXCR, listing each CDR3 protein once. Of some 140,000 distinct CDR3 sequences detected, around 20% appear once; the ten largest clones hold around 69%. The V gene is TRBV11-2, the J gene TRBJ2-5, with TRBD1 identical over 7 bases. The TCR sequence derives from a woman in her forties or fifties with Graves' hyperthyroidism that later progressed to Graves' ophthalmopathy. The specimen sequenced was blood. As DNA, the CDR3 is TGTGCCAGCAGCTTAGGGGACAGAGGACAAGAGACCCAGTACTTC. This sequence encodes CASSLGDRGQETQYF.